This T cell receptor (beta chain) was observed in a study of blood T cells in healthy people across ages. A second about 7 to 11 cycle PCR used barcoded and J-beta primers. Each CDR3 protein is one row after TCRdb ran MiXCR on the 5' RACE reads. The sample shows approximately 580,000 distinct CDR3 sequences, 24% of them seen only once. In its sample, this clonotype was seen many times. V was pared by 6 bases and J by 4 bases, with 14 bases of the junction left unmatched. Looked up from germline, CDR1 is DFQATT and CDR2 is SNEGSKA (reference sequence). The CDR3 runs 15 residues. The sample was also linked to a second study, of T cells of mothers and their children. As that study records: The extracted RNA was employed in its entirety for cDNA synthesis, at around 1.4 ug per 15 ul. The output of TCR recombination is shaped by thymic selection similarly in related and unrelated pairs.

J is TRBJ1-1 and V is TRBV20-1; TRBD1 matches 7 bases. The TCR originated in a boy between 10 and 17 years old in good health. Material: blood. CDR3 bases: TGCAGTGCCCCACAAAACAGGGGTCGGGGCACTGAAGCTTTCTTT. Residues: CSAPQNRGRGTEAFF.